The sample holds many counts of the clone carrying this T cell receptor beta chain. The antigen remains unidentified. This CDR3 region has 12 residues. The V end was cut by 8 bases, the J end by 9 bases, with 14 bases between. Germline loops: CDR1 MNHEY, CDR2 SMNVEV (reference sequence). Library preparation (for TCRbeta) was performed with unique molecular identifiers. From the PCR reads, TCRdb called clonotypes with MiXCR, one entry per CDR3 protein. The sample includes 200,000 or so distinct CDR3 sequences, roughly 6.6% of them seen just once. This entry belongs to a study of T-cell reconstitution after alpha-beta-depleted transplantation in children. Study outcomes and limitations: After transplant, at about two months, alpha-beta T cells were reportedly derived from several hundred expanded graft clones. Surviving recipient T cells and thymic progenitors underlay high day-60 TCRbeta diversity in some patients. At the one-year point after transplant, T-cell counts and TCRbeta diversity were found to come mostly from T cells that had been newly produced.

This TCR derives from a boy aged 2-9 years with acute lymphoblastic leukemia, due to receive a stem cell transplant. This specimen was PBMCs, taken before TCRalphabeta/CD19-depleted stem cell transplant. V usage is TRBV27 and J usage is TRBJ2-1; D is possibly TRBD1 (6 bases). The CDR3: CASSGTTAEQFF. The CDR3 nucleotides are TGTGCCAGCTCAGGGACAACGGCTGAGCAGTTCTTC.